This is a list of T cell receptor beta chains from one sample in a study of blood T cell repertoires in COVID-19. Produced via immunoSEQ multiplex PCR; TCRdb's table is partial and in-frame only. The table shows some 300,000 clones, with approximately 91% occurring only once. The source material was PBMCs or T cells enriched from blood (not recorded which). These receptors were obtained from a woman in her 30s who had recovered from COVID-19. CDR3s include the opening cysteine and the closing phenylalanine or tryptophan. A D gene is named only where the DNA matches it firmly. The size of a clone is reported for some rows only, either as once, few or many, or as a class for expanded clones.

clone_size,d_call,j_call,v_call,cdr3_nt,cdr3_aa
few,.,TRBJ2-1,TRBV19,TGTGCCAGTAGTATAGGACAGCTGGGCCATGAGCAGTTCTTC,CASSIGQLGHEQFF
.,.,TRBJ2-1,TRBV28,TGTGCCAGCAGTTCCAGGGGTAGGGCCTACAATGAGCAGTTCTTC,CASSSRGRAYNEQFF
once,.,TRBJ2-3,TRBV24-1,TGTGCCACCAGTGATGGCCCTGTGCGTGGGCCACTAGATACGCAGTATTTT,CATSDGPVRGPLDTQYF
.,TRBD1,TRBJ1-4,TRBV4-1,TGCGCCAGCAGCCTAACCGGGACAGGGGGTGAAAAACTGTTTTTT,CASSLTGTGGEKLFF
.,.,TRBJ1-6,TRBV4-1,TGCGCCAGCAGCCAAGGGCGACGTGGGCAGATGGTGAGCTCCTATAATTCACCCCTCCACTTT,CASSQGRRGQMVSSYNSPLHF
.,.,TRBJ2-7,TRBV7-2,TGTGCCAGCACCCCGTCTAGACTTACGACCTACGAGCAGTACTTC,CASTPSRLTTYEQYF
few,TRBD2,TRBJ2-1,TRBV7-2,TGTGCCAGCAGCTTAGCCAGGACTAGCGGGGGGACGAGACGCTCCTACAATGAGCAGTTCTTC,CASSLARTSGGTRRSYNEQFF
.,TRBD1,TRBJ1-2,TRBV28,TGTGCCAGCAGTCCATTGGGCGGGACAGGGCCCTATGGCTACACCTTC,CASSPLGGTGPYGYTF
.,TRBD1,TRBJ1-1,TRBV28,TGTGCCAGCCGGGCAGGGGGCTTATATGCTTTCTTT,CASRAGGLYAFF
.,TRBD2,TRBJ2-1,TRBV28,TGTGCCAGCAGTTGGGGGGGACTTGTTTACAATGAGCAGTTCTTC,CASSWGGLVYNEQFF
.,.,TRBJ1-1,TRBV19,TGTGCCAGTAGTCCTATAGATCTCCCCGGGACAAAGAACACTGAAGCTTTCTTT,CASSPIDLPGTKNTEAFF
.,.,TRBJ1-2,TRBV27,TGTGCCAGCAGCCCAGACAGCTATGGCTACACCTTC,CASSPDSYGYTF
.,TRBD1,TRBJ2-1,TRBV18,TGTGCCAGCTCACGCGCTTTCGGGACAGATTACAATGAGCAGTTCTTC,CASSRAFGTDYNEQFF
.,.,TRBJ1-6,TRBV10-3,TGTGCCATCAGTGATCCTTCCTCCTATAATTCACCCCTCCACTTT,CAISDPSSYNSPLHF
.,.,TRBJ2-7,TRBV3-1/TRBV3-2,TGTGCCAGCAGCTCTTTAGGGAGGTCAAGGGGCGAGCAGTACTTC,CASSSLGRSRGEQYF
.,.,TRBJ2-5,TRBV27,TGTGCCAGCAGTGCGACTAGTCAAGAGACCCAGTACTTC,CASSATSQETQYF
.,TRBD1,TRBJ1-1,TRBV24-1,TGTGCCACCAGTGAGTCGGACAGGGGAGGCACTGAAGCTTTCTTT,CATSESDRGGTEAFF
.,.,TRBJ2-3,TRBV7-9,TGTGCCAGCAGCCCCAGTCCCAACGGGGATACGCAGTATTTT,CASSPSPNGDTQYF
.,.,TRBJ2-2,TRBV27,TGTGCCAGTCGAGCCACCGGGGAGCTGTTTTTT,CASRATGELFF
.,TRBD1,TRBJ2-7,TRBV20-1,TGCAGTGCTAGTGAAGGGGGCGGGGAGCAGTACTTC,CSASEGGGEQYF
.,.,TRBJ1-2,TRBV5-5,TGTGCCAGCAGCTACCACTCGAGTGCTAACTATGGCTACACCTTC,CASSYHSSANYGYTF
.,.,TRBJ2-2,TRBV5-4,TGTGCCAGCAGGCGGGACCCAGAGAGGTCCGGGGAGCTGTTTTTT,CASRRDPERSGELFF
.,TRBD1,TRBJ1-6,TRBV7-9,TGTGCCAGCAGCCGAACAGGGGCCCATAATTCACCCCTCCACTTT,CASSRTGAHNSPLHF
.,.,TRBJ1-1,TRBV19,TGTGCCAGTAGTATGTCCAGGGGACGGGAAGCTTTCTTT,CASSMSRGREAFF
.,.,TRBJ2-7,TRBV27,TGTGCCAGCAGCTTCGGACACTCCTACGAGCAGTACTTC,CASSFGHSYEQYF
once,.,TRBJ1-5,TRBV18,TGTGCCAGCTCACCCAAACAGGGAAATCAGCCCCAGCATTTT,CASSPKQGNQPQHF